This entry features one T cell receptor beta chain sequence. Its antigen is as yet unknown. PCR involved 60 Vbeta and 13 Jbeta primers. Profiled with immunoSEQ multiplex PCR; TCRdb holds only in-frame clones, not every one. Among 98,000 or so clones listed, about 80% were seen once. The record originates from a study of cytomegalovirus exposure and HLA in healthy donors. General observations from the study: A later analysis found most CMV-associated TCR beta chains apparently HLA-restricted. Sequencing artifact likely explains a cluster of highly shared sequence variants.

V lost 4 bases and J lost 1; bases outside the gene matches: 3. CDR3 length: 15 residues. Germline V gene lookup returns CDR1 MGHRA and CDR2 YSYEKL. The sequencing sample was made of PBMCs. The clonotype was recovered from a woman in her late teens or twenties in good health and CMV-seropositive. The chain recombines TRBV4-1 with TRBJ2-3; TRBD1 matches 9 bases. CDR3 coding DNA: TGCGCCAGCAGCCTACGGACAGGGGGCACAGATACGCAGTATTTT. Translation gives CASSLRTGGTDTQYF.